Following are 22 T cell receptor beta chains from one sample sequenced in a study of T cell repertoires in cytomegalovirus infection. These receptors' antigens are unknown. TCRdb re-derived calls from the reads in MiXCR, one entry per CDR3 protein. Of around 310,000 distinct CDR3 sequences listed, almost 30% were seen once; the top ten hold about 20%. The sequences come from cultured PBMCs, collected from culture after CMV antigen stimulation. These receptors all come from a human donor in good health (CMV status not recorded). Some clones in this sample may be carry-over from other donors' samples.

This clonotype has just a few counts. The chain links TRBV6-6 to TRBJ1-1; D is perhaps TRBD1 (6 bases). V was clipped by 5 bases and J by 4 bases, with 20 bases between them. Germline CDR1 reads MNHNY; CDR2 reads SVGAGI (reference sequence). This CDR3 region has 16 residues. The CDR3: CASSPTNRGGSTEAFF. The CDR3 DNA follows: TGTGCCAGCAGTCCAACCAACCGAGGGGGGAGCACTGAAGCTTTCTTT.

CDR3: CASSSLSGRARTGELFF. CDR3 sequence (DNA): TGTGCCAGCAGCTCACTTAGCGGGAGGGCCAGGACCGGGGAGCTGTTTTTT. The chain couples TRBV7-9 to TRBJ2-2, with TRBD2 matching 11 bases. Germline V gives CDR1 SEHNR, CDR2 FQNEAQ (reference sequence). The J segment lost 5 bases and the V segment lost 4 bases, leaving 9 bases of the junction unmatched. The CDR3 has 17 amino acids.

This clonotype has a count of ten or more. The CDR3 loop is CASSLAEQGSYEQYF. In nucleotides, the CDR3 is TGTGCCAGCAGCTTAGCGGAACAGGGCTCCTACGAGCAGTACTTC. The chain is built from TRBV7-8 and TRBJ2-7; tentative D call: TRBD1 (6 bases). CDR1 SGHVS and CDR2 FQNEAQ come from the germline V gene. This CDR3 contains 15 residues. The V and J ends lost 0 bases and 0 bases respectively, with 9 bases between them. The whole variable domain, remainder taken from reference TRBV7-8 and TRBJ2-7, is GAGVSQSPRYKVAKRGQDVALRCDPISGHVSLFWYQQALGQGPEFLTYFQNEAQLDKSGLPSDRFFAERPEGSVSTLKIQRTQQEDSAVYLCASSLAEQGSYEQYFGPGTRLTVT.

V is TRBV5-4 and J is TRBJ1-1; 10 bases align to TRBD1. The CDR3 has 15 amino acids. The trim removed 4 bases at V and 11 bases at J, leaving 14 bases unmatched. Germline loops: CDR1 SGHNT, CDR2 YYREEE (reference sequence). The DNA of the CDR3 is TGTGCCAGCAGCCCCCCAGGTGGGGACAGGGGTGTCGCTTTCTTT. Its protein product is CASSPPGGDRGVAFF.

The chain is built from TRBV12-3 or TRBV12-4 and TRBJ2-7, with D possibly TRBD1 on 7 matching bases. The CDR3 totals 15 residues. The ends were cut back, 1 base at V and 7 bases at J, with 17 bases in the middle. The CDR3 is CASSLDRGSGGEQYF. CDR3 nucleotides: TGTGCCAGCAGTTTAGACAGGGGATCAGGGGGGGAGCAGTACTTC.

CDR3 DNA: TGTGCCAGCTGCCCGGACAGGGCATCCGCAACTAATGAAAAACTGTTTTTT. Translating gives CASCPDRASATNEKLFF. The chain has TRBV27 and TRBJ1-4; 8 bases are shared with TRBD1. Looked up from germline, CDR1 is MNHEY and CDR2 is SMNVEV (reference sequence). The CDR3 sequence is 17 residues long. V trimming: 8 bases; J trimming: 0 bases; junction bases outside the gene matches: 11. Full variable domain (remainder filled in from reference TRBV27 and TRBJ1-4): EAQVTQNPRYLITVTGKKLTVTCSQNMNHEYMSWYRQDPGLGLRQIYYSMNVEVTDKGDVPEGYKVSRKEKRNFPLILESPSPNQTSLYFCASCPDRASATNEKLFFGSGTQLSVL.

There are many counts of this clonotype. This chain uses TRBV5-8 with TRBJ1-3, with D perhaps TRBD1 (5 bases). Germline values: CDR1 SGHTS, CDR2 YDEGEE. This CDR3 spans 21 amino acids. Trimming left V 3 bases short and J 8 bases short, with 36 bases between. The CDR3 nucleotides are TGTGCCAGCAGCTGGACCGGGACGGATCTACCTATTTCCTTCTGGAAACACACCATATATTTT. Translating it yields CASSWTGTDLPISFWKHTIYF.

This clonotype was found a few times. V and J are TRBV5-1 and TRBJ1-1, with 12 bases matching TRBD1. J gave up 4 bases and V 2 bases, and 9 bases lay outside the gene matches. Germline-derived CDR1 and CDR2 are SGHRS and YFSETQ. CDR3 length: 17 amino acids. This CDR3 reads CASSFGTGGERVTEAFF. The CDR3 region has the DNA TGCGCCAGCAGCTTTGGGACAGGGGGCGAGAGGGTCACTGAAGCTTTCTTT. The complete variable domain, with remaining parts taken from reference TRBV5-1 and TRBJ1-1, reads KAGVTQTPRYLIKTRGQQVTLSCSPISGHRSVSWYQQTPGQGLQFLFEYFSETQRNKGNFPGRFSGRQFSNSRSEMNVSTLELGDSALYLCASSFGTGGERVTEAFFGQGTRLTVV.

This chain's CDR3 is CASSTGVGNQPQHF. For the CDR3, the DNA is TGTGCCAGCAGCACAGGGGTGGGCAATCAGCCCCAGCATTTT. This chain uses TRBV6-5 with TRBJ1-5; TRBD1 matches 7 bases. Germline lookup yields CDR1 MNHEY and CDR2 SVGAGI. V was clipped by 6 bases and J by 2 bases; unmatched bases: 4. The CDR3 runs 14 residues.

The rearrangement uses TRBV7-1 and TRBJ2-5, with 11 positions matching TRBD1. TRBV7-1 is annotated as an ORF whose role is uncertain. V dropped 5 bases and J dropped 6; count of bases not matched to a gene: 8. The CDR3 contains 15 residues. The CDR3 loop reads CASSPGQGAVKTQYF. As DNA, the CDR3 is TGTGCCAGCAGCCCCGGACAGGGGGCCGTGAAGACCCAGTACTTC.

Ten or more counts support this clonotype. The chain links TRBV10-2 to TRBJ1-5; TRBD1 matches at 7 bases. Germline V gene data show CDR1 as WSHSY and CDR2 as SAAADI. Trimming took 3 bases from V and 4 from J; bases not matched to a gene: 0. There are 13 residues in the CDR3. Here the CDR3 DNA reads TGCGCCAGCAGTGAACAGGGGAATCAGCCCCAGCATTTT. As protein: CASSEQGNQPQHF.

J is TRBJ2-5 and V is TRBV5-4; 7 bases are a match to TRBD1. V dropped 4 bases and J dropped 7; count of bases not matched to a gene: 13. The CDR3 sequence is 15 residues long. CDR1 is SGHNT, CDR2 YYREEE, per germline (reference sequence). As DNA, the CDR3 is TGTGCCAGCAGCGCAAGGTGGCAGGGGGTCGGGACCCAGTACTTC. It specifies CASSARWQGVGTQYF.

This chain joins TRBV20-1 and TRBJ2-2, with TRBD2 as a possible D gene (5 bases). The ends were cut back, 3 bases at V and 1 base at J, with 15 bases in the middle. The CDR3 sequence is 16 residues long. Germline V gives CDR1 DFQATT, CDR2 SNEGSKA (reference sequence). DNA for the CDR3: TGCAGTGCTAGTGATTGGCTAGAGGGGAACACCGGGGAGCTGTTTTTT. Translated, it gives CSASDWLEGNTGELFF.

Only a few counts were recorded for this clonotype. The chain couples TRBV6-5 to TRBJ2-7; 8 positions match TRBD1. Trimming took 6 bases from V and 3 from J; bases not matched to a gene: 7. This CDR3 is built from 14 residues. Germline CDR1 is MNHEY and CDR2 is SVGAGI. CDR3 amino acids: CASSRDRKGYEQYF. CDR3 in DNA: TGTGCCAGCAGCAGGGACAGGAAGGGCTACGAGCAGTACTTC.

V gene TRBV7-6 combines with J gene TRBJ2-7; D may be TRBD2 (5 bases). Germline assignment: CDR1 SGHVS and CDR2 FNYEAQ. Trimming shortened V by 1 base and J by 4 bases, and 11 bases separated the two germline ends. The CDR3 runs 14 residues. The CDR3 spells CASSLVLAEYEQYF. CDR3 bases: TGTGCCAGCAGCTTAGTCCTAGCAGAGTACGAGCAGTACTTC.

The genes are TRBV5-1 and TRBJ1-2; D gene unclear. Trimming shortened V by 7 bases and J by 8 bases, and 24 bases separated the two germline ends. Germline loops: CDR1 SGHRS, CDR2 YFSETQ. The CDR3 length is 15 residues. The CDR3 is CASANLEGFEDGYTF. In nucleotides, the CDR3 is TGCGCCAGCGCGAACCTGGAAGGATTTGAGGACGGCTACACCTTC.

V gene TRBV30 combines with J gene TRBJ1-5, with D perhaps TRBD1 (6 bases). With 2 bases removed from V and 3 bases from J, the gap between germline ends came to 8 bases. This CDR3 has 13 residues. Germline V gene data show CDR1 as GTSNPN and CDR2 as SVGIG (reference sequence). In nucleotides, the CDR3 is TGTGCCTGGAGTCAGGGGTACAATCAGCCCCAGCATTTT. This translates into CAWSQGYNQPQHF.

There are a few counts of this clonotype. The chain employs TRBV10-3 and TRBJ1-2; tentatively, D is TRBD1 (5 bases). Germline CDR1 ENHRY, CDR2 SYGVKD. V was trimmed by 2 bases and J by 4 bases, leaving 14 bases between them. CDR3 length equals 15 residues. In DNA, the CDR3 is TGTGCCATCAGTGAGCCATTGACAGCGTCCTATGGCTACACCTTC. It yields the protein CAISEPLTASYGYTF.

This clonotype has just a few counts. The DNA for the CDR3 is TGTGCCAGCAGTGAACGAAGCGGGACTAGCTCTCGAGAGACCCAGTACTTC. Protein sequence: CASSERSGTSSRETQYF. J is TRBJ2-5 and V is TRBV6-1; the match to TRBD2 covers 9 bases. V trimming: 2 bases; J trimming: 4 bases; junction bases outside the gene matches: 11. This CDR3 is 17 amino acids long. The germline CDR1 and CDR2 sequences are MNHNS and SASEGT.

In this sample, this clonotype turned up many times. The CDR3 DNA is TGTGCCAGCAGTTACAGGGTCGGGACTGAAGCTTTCTTT. Translation: CASSYRVGTEAFF. V is TRBV7-6 and J is TRBJ1-1, with D possibly matching TRBD1 (6 bases). Germline loops: CDR1 SGHVS, CDR2 FNYEAQ. V lost 6 bases and J lost 5, with 13 bases in between. CDR3 length equals 13 residues.

The chain joins TRBV4-2 to TRBJ2-7; TRBD2 aligns across 14 bases. The CDR3 covers 17 residues. CDR1 and CDR2 from the germline V gene are LGHNA and YNFKEQ. The J segment lost 4 bases and the V segment lost 1 base, leaving 6 bases of the junction unmatched. The CDR3: CASSQGSRTSGRYEQYF. CDR3 sequence (DNA): TGTGCCAGCAGCCAAGGGTCGAGGACTAGCGGGAGGTACGAGCAGTACTTC.

The chain joins TRBV28 to TRBJ2-7; 8 bases agree with TRBD1. The CDR3 sequence is 15 residues long. Germline V lookup: CDR1 MDHEN, CDR2 SYDVKM. V was clipped by 5 bases and J by 0 bases; unmatched bases: 6. CDR3 sequence (DNA): TGTGCCAGCAGTCCTCCGGGACAGGACTCCTACGAGCAGTACTTC. Protein sequence: CASSPPGQDSYEQYF.